This T cell receptor (beta chain) was sequenced during a study of blood T cell repertoires in COVID-19. Overall study context: Italy, Spain and the United States were the sources of the convalescent and acute COVID-19 samples. In each case, the material was cDNA or gDNA derived from T cells, B-cell-depleted T cells, or PBMCs.

The germline CDR1 and CDR2 sequences are SGHRS and YFSETQ. CDR3 size: 16 residues. With 4 bases removed from V and 9 bases from J, the gap between germline ends came to 20 bases. Per the original methods: Researchers report that nucleated cell counts were estimated from reference gene primer amplification. The repertoire was sequenced with immunoSEQ multiplex PCR; TCRdb's copy has only in-frame clones and lacks some. V, J and clone size reflect that table, while D and trimming were determined from the DNA. The sample carries some 43,000 clones, around four fifths recorded once. The receptor's source is a middle-aged man with active or convalescent COVID-19. V and J are TRBV5-1 and TRBJ1-6; TRBD1 is a possible D gene (6 bases). Sequencing was carried out using peripheral blood. For the CDR3, the DNA is TGCGCCAGCAGCCCCAATTACAGGGAAATCGGTTCACCCCTCCACTTT. This codes for CASSPNYREIGSPLHF.